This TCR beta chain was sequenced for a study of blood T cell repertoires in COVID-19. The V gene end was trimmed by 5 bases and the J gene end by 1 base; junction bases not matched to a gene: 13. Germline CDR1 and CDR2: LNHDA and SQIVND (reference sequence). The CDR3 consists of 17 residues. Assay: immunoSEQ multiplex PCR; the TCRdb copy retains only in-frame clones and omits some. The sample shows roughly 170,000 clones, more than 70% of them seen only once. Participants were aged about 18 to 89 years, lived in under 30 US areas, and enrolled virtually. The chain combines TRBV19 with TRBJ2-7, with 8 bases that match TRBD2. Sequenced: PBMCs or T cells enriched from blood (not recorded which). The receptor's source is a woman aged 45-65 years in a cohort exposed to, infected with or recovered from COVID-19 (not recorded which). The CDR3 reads CASSQRPFSGVSYEQYF. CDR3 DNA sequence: TGTGCCAGTAGTCAAAGACCCTTTAGCGGGGTTTCCTACGAGCAGTACTTC.